A single sample is the source of the 27 T cell receptor beta chains below, sequenced in a study of shared T cell receptors in the human thymus (dated by TCRdb to about 2021). Libraries came from the immunoSEQ multiplex PCR assay. The table comes from immuneACCESS by way of TCRdb, which keeps in-frame sequences with V and J called. Part of the clones is missing from these tables; in studies checked, under half for an unresolved V gene and the rest for unknown reasons. The sample table records 700,000 or so clones; around 85% of these occur just once. 0.0095% to 0.013% of the sample is held by the ten biggest clonotypes. The sample also formed part of further work on human thymus T cells.

The material sequenced was thymocytes. The receptors shown here come from a girl less than two years old with a congenital heart defect. Donor details come from another sample of the same person, matched by shared clones.

V gene TRBV9 combines with J gene TRBJ1-2; 9 nucleotides match TRBD1. V was pared by 2 bases and J by 5 bases, with 13 bases of the junction left unmatched. This CDR3 comprises 17 residues. The V gene's germline CDR1 is SGDLS and CDR2 YYNGEE. Here the CDR3 reads CASSVDRGHPLDYGYTF. The CDR3 DNA is TGTGCCAGCAGCGTGGACAGGGGCCATCCTCTCGATTATGGCTACACCTTC.

This sequence joins TRBV12-5 and TRBJ2-2, with 9 bases that match TRBD1. This CDR3 has 15 amino acids. CDR1 and CDR2 from the germline V gene are LGHNT and FRNRAP. V lost 1 base, J lost 3 bases, and 0 bases stayed unmatched. The CDR3, as DNA: TGTGCTAGTGGTTTGGGGGACAGGGACACCGGGGAGCTGTTTTTT. It specifies CASGLGDRDTGELFF.

The J gene is TRBJ2-6, the V gene TRBV2; the match to TRBD1 covers 10 bases. The V gene's germline CDR1 is SNHLY and CDR2 FYNNEI. This CDR3 has 17 amino acids. Unmatched junction bases numbered 6, after V lost 4 bases and J lost 3 bases. The DNA for the CDR3 is TGTGCCAGCAGTGTCAGGACAGGGGGTTATGGGGCCAACGTCCTGACTTTC. As protein: CASSVRTGGYGANVLTF. Drawing the rest from reference TRBV2 and TRBJ2-6, the complete variable domain is EPEVTQTPSHQVTQMGQEVILRCVPISNHLYFYWYRQILGQKVEFLVSFYNNEISEKSEIFDDQFSVERPDGSNFTLKIRSTKLEDSAMYFCASSVRTGGYGANVLTFGAGSRLTVL.

V usage is TRBV5-8 and J usage is TRBJ1-4, with 11 positions matching TRBD1. The J segment lost 4 bases and the V segment lost 7 bases, leaving 9 bases of the junction unmatched. This CDR3 has 16 amino acids. Germline V lookup: CDR1 SGHTS, CDR2 YDEGEE. The CDR3 sequence: CASLDRGLLCNEKLFF. The DNA of the CDR3 is TGTGCCAGCCTGGACAGGGGGCTGTTGTGTAATGAAAAACTGTTTTTT.

The rearrangement links TRBV29-1 to TRBJ1-1; D perhaps matches TRBD1 (6 bases). CDR3 length: 15 residues. Germline values: CDR1 SQVTM, CDR2 ANQGSEA. The V gene lost 3 bases and the J gene lost 6 bases, with 20 bases spanning the gap. This CDR3 reads CSVDPGGGRGPEAFF. The CDR3 bases are TGCAGCGTTGACCCCGGGGGGGGGCGCGGGCCTGAAGCTTTCTTT.

In this sample, this clone turned up a few times. V and J are TRBV19 and TRBJ1-6; D gene uncertain. CDR3 length: 21 amino acids. V lost 4 bases to trimming and J lost 4 bases, with 29 bases between them. CDR1 LNHDA and CDR2 SQIVND come from the germline V gene (reference sequence). This CDR3 reads CASSRSSPGSKIKGYNSPLHF. DNA of the CDR3: TGTGCCAGTAGTAGGAGCTCTCCCGGGTCAAAAATTAAAGGTTATAATTCACCCCTCCACTTT.

The J gene is TRBJ1-2, the V gene TRBV28; 7 bases match TRBD1. Trimming at V came to 5 bases and at J to 4 bases, leaving 13 bases not matched to a gene. Germline V gene lookup returns CDR1 MDHEN and CDR2 SYDVKM. CDR3 size: 16 residues. In nucleotides, the CDR3 is TGTGCCAGCAGTCCCTCTCCGACAGGGATAGGCTATGGCTACACCTTC. Protein: CASSPSPTGIGYGYTF.

This clone was recorded once. The chain combines TRBV29-1 with TRBJ1-1, with D uncertain. The V end was cut by 4 bases, the J end by 0 bases, with 12 bases between. The CDR3 extends over 14 amino acids. Germline V CDR1 and CDR2: SQVTM, ANQGSEA. The chain's CDR3 is CSVGEKGLNTEAFF. As DNA, the CDR3 is TGCAGCGTTGGGGAGAAAGGGTTGAACACTGAAGCTTTCTTT.

This chain links TRBV9 with TRBJ1-1, with 7 nucleotides matching TRBD1. Trimming cost V 0 bases and J 9 bases; bases outside gene matches: 11. Germline V lookup: CDR1 SGDLS, CDR2 YYNGEE. The CDR3 has 15 amino acids. The DNA of the CDR3 is TGTGCCAGCAGCGTAGTTAGGGGGCGCGAGGTCCAAGCTTTCTTT. Translating it yields CASSVVRGREVQAFF.

This chain links TRBV27 with TRBJ1-1; D is ambiguous. This CDR3 is built from 17 residues. Per the germline V gene, CDR1 is MNHEY and CDR2 is SMNVEV (reference sequence). V lost 6 bases to trimming and J lost 4 bases, with 24 bases between them. As DNA, the CDR3 is TGTGCCAGCAGCAAAGAAGGACCGGGGAGGGAGGTCACTGAAGCTTTCTTT. This codes for CASSKEGPGREVTEAFF.

This chain connects TRBV28 to TRBJ2-7, with D perhaps matching TRBD2 (6 bases). The CDR3 is 16 residues long. Germline CDR1 reads MDHEN; CDR2 reads SYDVKM. The V and J ends lost 0 bases and 2 bases respectively, with 14 bases between them. CDR3 region: CASSLCQAGYTYEQYF. CDR3 sequence (DNA): TGTGCCAGCAGTTTATGCCAAGCGGGTTACACCTACGAGCAGTACTTC.

This rearrangement joins TRBV28 to TRBJ1-1; D is ambiguous. V was clipped by 6 bases and J by 3 bases, with 11 bases between them. Germline V gene lookup returns CDR1 MDHEN and CDR2 SYDVKM. This CDR3 contains 13 residues. The CDR3 is CASSSFGDTEAFF. CDR3 coding DNA: TGTGCCAGCAGCAGTTTCGGAGACACTGAAGCTTTCTTT.

The chain recombines TRBV5-1 with TRBJ1-1, with TRBD1 matching 8 bases. There are 15 residues in the CDR3. The germline CDR1 and CDR2 sequences are SGHRS and YFSETQ. V gave up 1 base and J gave up 7 bases; unmatched junction bases: 9. This CDR3 is CASSLFPGGLLEAFF. Written as DNA, the CDR3 is TGCGCCAGCAGCTTGTTCCCAGGGGGCTTACTTGAAGCTTTCTTT.

The CDR3 sequence: CATSRDESTGRQQYF. CDR3 sequence (DNA): TGTGCCACCAGCAGAGATGAGTCGACAGGCCGGCAGCAGTACTTC. The chain uses TRBV15 and TRBJ2-7; perhaps TRBD1 as D (6 bases). CDR3 length equals 15 residues. CDR1 and CDR2 from the germline V gene are LNHNV and YYDKDF (reference sequence). Trimming stripped 0 bases from V and 8 bases from J, with 17 bases between.

The V call is TRBV5-6, the J call TRBJ2-1; tentatively, D is TRBD1 (6 bases). The germline V and J ends were trimmed by 0 bases and 7 bases, with 17 bases remaining between them. Per germline, CDR1 SGHDT and CDR2 YYEEEE. The CDR3 runs to 16 residues. The DNA for the CDR3 is TGTGCCAGCAGCTTGGCTGAGGGGGACATTACAAATGAGCAGTTCTTC. It codes for CASSLAEGDITNEQFF.

The sample holds a few counts of this clone. The CDR3 loop is CASRVGQGGYGYTF. CDR3 sequence (DNA): TGTGCCAGCAGGGTTGGACAGGGCGGTTATGGCTACACCTTC. The chain recombines TRBV2 with TRBJ1-2; the match to TRBD1 covers 8 bases. This CDR3 has 14 amino acids. Germline trimming cut 6 bases from V and 5 bases from J; bases unmatched to any gene: 8. The germline V gene has CDR1 SNHLY and CDR2 FYNNEI.

This clone has just a few counts. CDR3 sequence (DNA): TGTGCCAGCAGTGAAGTTTTAGGGACTAGCGGGGGTGTCAATGAGCAGTTCTTC. It yields the protein CASSEVLGTSGGVNEQFF. V and J are TRBV6-1 and TRBJ2-1; 14 nucleotides match TRBD2. This CDR3 has 18 amino acids. The J segment lost 6 bases and the V segment lost 1 base, leaving 8 bases of the junction unmatched. Germline V gene data show CDR1 as MNHNS and CDR2 as SASEGT.

The V call is TRBV4-3, the J call TRBJ2-3; 8 nucleotides align to TRBD2. V dropped 2 bases and J dropped 3; count of bases not matched to a gene: 16. The CDR3 is made up of 19 amino acids. The germline CDR1 and CDR2 sequences are LGHNA and YSLEER. The DNA for the CDR3 is TGCGCCAGCAGCCAACGGCACTTTAGCGGGGAATGGACGACAGATACGCAGTATTTT. Its protein product is CASSQRHFSGEWTTDTQYF.

The gene calls are TRBV10-3 and TRBJ2-3; unclear D gene. There are 15 residues in the CDR3. Trimming shortened V by 0 bases and J by 3 bases, and 10 bases separated the two germline ends. CDR1 and CDR2 from the germline V gene are ENHRY and SYGVKD. The CDR3 spells CAISESIPVTDTQYF. The DNA for the CDR3 is TGTGCCATCAGTGAGTCGATCCCGGTTACAGATACGCAGTATTTT.

This clone was detected only once. The chain combines TRBV28 with TRBJ1-6; 8 bases map to TRBD1. There are 14 residues in the CDR3. Germline CDR1 reads MDHEN; CDR2 reads SYDVKM. The V segment lost 5 bases and the J segment 10 bases; nucleotides outside the gene matches: 7. CDR3 loop: CASSQDRASSPLHF. DNA of the CDR3: TGTGCCAGCAGTCAGGACAGGGCGTCCTCACCCCTCCACTTT.

This CDR3 reads CASSPGRTVYNEQFF. In DNA form, the CDR3 reads TGTGCCAGCAGTCCCGGCCGGACAGTTTACAATGAGCAGTTCTTC. The rearrangement links TRBV6-5 to TRBJ2-1; possible D gene TRBD1, 6 bases. The CDR3 has 15 amino acids. Germline-derived CDR1 and CDR2 are MNHEY and SVGAGI. The germline V and J ends were trimmed by 5 bases and 4 bases, with 15 bases remaining between them.

V gene TRBV6-1 combines with J gene TRBJ2-2, with TRBD2 matching 9 bases. This CDR3 spans 17 amino acids. Trimming took 0 bases from V and 7 from J; bases not matched to a gene: 9. The V gene's germline CDR1 is MNHNS and CDR2 SASEGT. CDR3 nucleotide sequence: TGTGCCAGCAGTGAAGCGGGGGCTAGCGGGGAGGTCGGGGAGCTGTTTTTT. Protein product: CASSEAGASGEVGELFF.

Written as DNA, the CDR3 is TGCAGCGTTGAAGTGGCGGAAGAACAGGCACACACCGGGGAGCTGTTTTTT. Its protein is CSVEVAEEQAHTGELFF. The chain joins TRBV29-1 to TRBJ2-2; tentatively, D is TRBD1 (5 bases). The germline gives CDR1 SQVTM, CDR2 ANQGSEA. There are 17 residues in the CDR3. Trimming pared 1 base from V and 3 bases from J, leaving 18 bases between.

The V gene is TRBV27, the J gene TRBJ2-7, with 10 bases matching TRBD2. The CDR3 is 17 amino acids. V trimming: 2 bases; J trimming: 0 bases; junction bases outside the gene matches: 7. The germline V gene has CDR1 MNHEY and CDR2 SMNVEV (reference sequence). CDR3: CASSLKVSGGFSYEQYF. In DNA, the CDR3 is TGTGCCAGCAGTTTAAAGGTTAGCGGGGGGTTCTCCTACGAGCAGTACTTC.

The rearrangement links TRBV13 to TRBJ1-1; the match to TRBD1 covers 10 bases. This CDR3 is 15 amino acids long. V shed 5 bases, J shed 1 base, and the junction held 4 bases outside the gene matches. Germline V gene sequence: CDR1 PRHDT, CDR2 FYEKMQ (reference sequence). This CDR3 reads CASSTRDRGNTEAFF. CDR3 DNA: TGTGCCAGCAGCACCCGGGACAGGGGGAACACTGAAGCTTTCTTT.

The genes are TRBV6-1 and TRBJ1-4; D gene uncertain. Per the germline V gene, CDR1 is MNHNS and CDR2 is SASEGT. CDR3 length: 14 amino acids. Deletions cut 3 bases from V and 10 bases from J, with 15 bases between. Here the CDR3 reads CASSEAVAGVKLFF. In DNA form, the CDR3 reads TGTGCCAGCAGTGAGGCCGTGGCGGGAGTAAAACTGTTTTTT.

This rearrangement joins TRBV2 to TRBJ2-7; TRBD2 aligns across 11 bases. CDR1 is SNHLY, CDR2 FYNNEI, per germline. V was clipped by 7 bases and J by 1 base; unmatched bases: 3. The CDR3 covers 14 residues. The CDR3 here is CASILAGGSYEQYF. The CDR3 DNA reads TGTGCCAGCATCCTAGCGGGGGGTTCCTACGAGCAGTACTTC.